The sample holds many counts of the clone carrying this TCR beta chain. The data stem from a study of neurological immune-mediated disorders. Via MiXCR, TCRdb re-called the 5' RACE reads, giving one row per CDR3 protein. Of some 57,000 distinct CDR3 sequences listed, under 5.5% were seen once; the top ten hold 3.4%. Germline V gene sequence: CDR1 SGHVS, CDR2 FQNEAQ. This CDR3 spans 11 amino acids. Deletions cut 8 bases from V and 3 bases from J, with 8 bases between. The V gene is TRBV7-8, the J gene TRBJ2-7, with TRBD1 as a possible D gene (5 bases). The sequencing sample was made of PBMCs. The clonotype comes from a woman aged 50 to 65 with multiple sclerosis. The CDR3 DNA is TGTGCCAGCTCCAGGGACTACGAGCAGTACTTC. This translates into CASSRDYEQYF. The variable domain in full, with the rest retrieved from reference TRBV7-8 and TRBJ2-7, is GAGVSQSPRYKVAKRGQDVALRCDPISGHVSLFWYQQALGQGPEFLTYFQNEAQLDKSGLPSDRFFAERPEGSVSTLKIQRTQQEDSAVYLCASSRDYEQYFGPGTRLTVT.